This T cell receptor beta chain comes out of a study of shared clonotypes between healthy human individuals. Study-level findings and limits: It was the few donors that limited the genetic and exposure-history diversity represented.

Comments on this clone: Its antigen is unidentified.

From germline, CDR1 is SGHVT and CDR2 SQSDAQ. The CDR3 is 14 amino acids. Trimming took off 7 bases at V and 5 bases at J, with 18 bases between the two ends. TCRdb's copy holds only in-frame clones and misses some; the assay was immunoSEQ multiplex PCR. Among hundreds of thousands of clones listed, roughly 78% were seen once. Healthy HIV-negative adults with no recent acute infections or vaccinations were recruited as donors. The sequencing input was memory CD4+ T cells sorted from blood. Subset described: CD45RA-negative fraction. This receptor was identified in a woman under 40 in good health. The gene calls are TRBV7-4 and TRBJ2-7; perhaps TRBD1 as D (6 bases). CDR3 in DNA: TGTGCCAGCACCGCCCTTACAGGGATCCACGAGCAGTACTTC. Encoded protein: CASTALTGIHEQYF. The entire variable domain, with the rest obtained from reference TRBV7-4 and TRBJ2-7, is as follows: GAGVSQSPRYKVAKRGRDVALRCDSISGHVTLYWYRQTLGQGSEVLTYSQSDAQRDKSGRPSGRFSAERPERSVSTLKIQRTEQGDSAVYLCASTALTGIHEQYFGPGTRLTVT.